This passage covers 18 T cell receptor beta chains from one sample sequenced in a study of T-cell memory formation after mild COVID-19. TCRdb processed the 5' RACE reads anew with MiXCR; each CDR3 protein has one entry. The table has about 600,000 distinct CDR3 sequences, about a fifth seen once. Sequencing was done on a sample of PBMCs or a T cell subset sorted from them (not recorded which). These receptors originate from an adult woman who had mild COVID-19 (a few samples of this study predate the infection). Cell type and time point are not known.

The chain recombines TRBV6-2 or TRBV6-3 with TRBJ2-5; 10 positions match TRBD2. The CDR3 has 19 residues. Germline loops: CDR1 MNHEY, CDR2 SVGEGT. Losses at the gene ends were 6 bases for V and 5 bases for J; bases not matched to a gene: 21. The DNA of the CDR3 is TGTGCCAGCAGCCACCGTACTTATTCTAGCGGGAGCGTCTTGGAGACCCAGTACTTC. This encodes CASSHRTYSSGSVLETQYF.

This clonotype was observed at least ten times. The chain employs TRBV5-1 and TRBJ2-3, with 8 positions matching TRBD1. The germline V gene has CDR1 SGHRS and CDR2 YFSETQ. J lost 1 base, V lost 4 bases, and 8 bases had no gene match. This CDR3 has 16 amino acids. CDR3 sequence: CASSAGTGLRTDTQYF. In DNA, the CDR3 is TGCGCCAGCAGCGCGGGGACAGGACTACGCACAGATACGCAGTATTTT. Variable domain in full (rest from reference TRBV5-1 and TRBJ2-3): KAGVTQTPRYLIKTRGQQVTLSCSPISGHRSVSWYQQTPGQGLQFLFEYFSETQRNKGNFPGRFSGRQFSNSRSEMNVSTLELGDSALYLCASSAGTGLRTDTQYFGPGTRLTVL.

This clonotype was observed many times. The gene calls are TRBV7-9 and TRBJ2-1; no definite D call. Per the germline V gene, CDR1 is SEHNR and CDR2 is FQNEAQ (reference sequence). The CDR3 totals 13 residues. Trimming stripped 4 bases from V and 4 bases from J, with 8 bases between. This chain's CDR3 is CASSSTGYNEQFF. In DNA form, the CDR3 reads TGTGCCAGCAGCTCGACGGGTTACAATGAGCAGTTCTTC.

This clonotype was recorded many times. The V gene is TRBV12-3 or TRBV12-4, the J gene TRBJ1-5; 7 bases are shared with TRBD1. With V trimmed by 8 bases and J by 0 bases, 4 bases remained unmatched. The CDR3 covers 14 residues. CDR3 sequence (DNA): TGTGCCAGCGGGACAGAAAATAGCAATCAGCCCCAGCATTTT. This gives the protein CASGTENSNQPQHF.

This clonotype turned up a few times. V and J are TRBV18 and TRBJ2-7; D is ambiguous. Deletions cut 0 bases from V and 2 bases from J, with 8 bases between. There are 14 residues in the CDR3. The germline gives CDR1 KGHSH, CDR2 LQKENI. CDR3 amino acids: CASSPPTEPYEQYF. The CDR3 DNA reads TGTGCCAGCTCACCACCTACAGAGCCCTACGAGCAGTACTTC.

The CDR3 nucleotides read TGCAGCGTCAGGACAGGGGACACCGGGGAGCTGTTTTTT. It encodes CSVRTGDTGELFF. The chain links TRBV29-1 to TRBJ2-2; TRBD1 matches 9 bases. The CDR3 runs to 13 residues. Trimming removed 6 bases from V and 3 bases from J; junction bases left unmatched: 2. Germline V lookup: CDR1 SQVTM, CDR2 ANQGSEA.

This clonotype was detected a few times. The V gene is TRBV20-1, the J gene TRBJ1-4; 9 nucleotides align to TRBD1. CDR1 is DFQATT, CDR2 SNEGSKA, per germline (reference sequence). The ends lost 5 bases at V and 5 bases at J; junction bases unmatched: 3. CDR3 length equals 13 residues. The CDR3, as DNA: TGCAGTGCTCCCGGGACAGGGAATGAAAAACTGTTTTTT. Protein product: CSAPGTGNEKLFF.

There are a few counts of this clonotype. The chain combines TRBV5-1 with TRBJ2-7, with D tentatively TRBD2 (5 bases). The V end lost 2 bases, the J end lost 2 bases, and 11 bases lay between the germline ends. Per germline, CDR1 SGHRS and CDR2 YFSETQ. This CDR3 comprises 14 residues. CDR3 sequence reads: CASSFGDGAYEQYF. DNA of the CDR3: TGCGCCAGCAGCTTCGGGGATGGGGCCTACGAGCAGTACTTC.

In this sample, this clonotype turned up many times. The rearrangement joins TRBV12-3 or TRBV12-4 to TRBJ2-5, with D perhaps being TRBD1 or TRBD2 (5 bases each). V dropped 6 bases and J dropped 1 base, with 15 bases sitting between them. There are 15 residues in the CDR3. The CDR3 bases are TGTGCCAGCAGCCCTACGGGGCTAGGCCAAGAGACCCAGTACTTC. It encodes CASSPTGLGQETQYF.

The sample holds a few counts of this clonotype. This chain links TRBV7-3 with TRBJ2-1, with unresolved D. Trimming removed 5 bases at V and 9 bases at J, with 14 bases between. CDR1 and CDR2 (germline): SGHTA, FQGTGA. The CDR3 is made up of 13 amino acids. CDR3 protein: CASSRRDNGEQFF. Written as DNA, the CDR3 is TGTGCCAGCAGCAGGCGAGACAATGGTGAGCAGTTCTTC.

This clonotype appeared a few times. The rearrangement uses TRBV6-1 and TRBJ2-1, with 10 bases that match TRBD2. Germline V lookup: CDR1 MNHNS, CDR2 SASEGT. This CDR3 comprises 14 residues. J lost 7 bases, V lost 7 bases, and 7 bases had no gene match. The CDR3 bases are TGTGCCAGCACTACTAGCGGGGATTGGAATGAGCAGTTCTTC. Protein sequence: CASTTSGDWNEQFF.

The chain combines TRBV6-1 with TRBJ1-1, with D perhaps TRBD1 (6 bases). CDR3 length: 17 residues. CDR1 is MNHNS and CDR2 is SASEGT in the germline V gene. Trimming stripped 1 base from V and 1 base from J, with 16 bases between. CDR3 nucleotide sequence: TGTGCCAGCAGTGAAGAGCAGGACAGTCTTCGGAACACTGAAGCTTTCTTT. Amino acids: CASSEEQDSLRNTEAFF.

J is TRBJ2-7 and V is TRBV29-1, with 9 nucleotides matching TRBD1. Trimming cost V 5 bases and J 1 base; bases outside gene matches: 12. Germline CDR1 SQVTM, CDR2 ANQGSEA. The CDR3 runs to 16 residues. The CDR3 DNA reads as TGCAGCGTTTCAGGGGTGAACAGGGGGCAATCCTACGAGCAGTACTTC. Its translation is CSVSGVNRGQSYEQYF.

This clonotype was seen more than once but under ten times. The chain recombines TRBV9 with TRBJ2-7, with 8 nucleotides matching TRBD2. Germline V lookup: CDR1 SGDLS, CDR2 YYNGEE. Losses at the gene ends were 4 bases for V and 4 bases for J; bases not matched to a gene: 7. CDR3 length: 14 amino acids. The CDR3 spells CASSPGGELYEQYF. The CDR3 bases are TGTGCCAGCAGCCCGGGGGGGGAACTATACGAGCAGTACTTC.

The V call is TRBV20-1, the J call TRBJ2-5; TRBD2 agrees at 11 bases. After removal of 6 bases from V and 0 bases from J, the junction contained 6 bases not matched to a gene. CDR3 size: 15 residues. The germline V gene has CDR1 DFQATT and CDR2 SNEGSKA (reference sequence). CDR3 sequence reads: CSASGTSGDQETQYF. CDR3 bases: TGCAGTGCCTCTGGGACTAGCGGAGACCAAGAGACCCAGTACTTC.

V and J are TRBV5-1 and TRBJ2-2; D call uncertain. The germline V and J ends were trimmed by 0 bases and 7 bases, with 10 bases remaining between them. CDR3 length: 14 residues. The germline gives CDR1 SGHRS, CDR2 YFSETQ. CDR3 bases: TGCGCCAGCAGCTTGGGCACAGTAAACGGGGAGCTGTTTTTT. It encodes CASSLGTVNGELFF.

The table lists this clonotype with a few counts. The chain couples TRBV20-1 to TRBJ1-3, with a weak D call TRBD1 (6 bases). V was cut by 4 bases and J by 2 bases, with 12 bases left in between. CDR3 length: 14 residues. The germline V gene encodes CDR1 DFQATT and CDR2 SNEGSKA (reference sequence). The CDR3 sequence: CSANPGAAGNTIYF. CDR3 DNA: TGCAGTGCTAACCCGGGGGCGGCTGGAAACACCATATATTTT.

The chain uses TRBV5-1 and TRBJ1-1; D perhaps matches TRBD1 (6 bases). Per the germline V gene, CDR1 is SGHRS and CDR2 is YFSETQ. The ends were cut back, 5 bases at V and 4 bases at J, with 15 bases in the middle. The CDR3 totals 14 residues. The CDR3 DNA reads TGCGCCAGCAGGCTAAGGGGGGATGGCACTGAAGCTTTCTTT. Translation gives CASRLRGDGTEAFF.